Given below is one T cell receptor beta chain in context. The length of the CDR3 is 15 residues. The V gene's germline CDR1 is SGHRS and CDR2 YFSETQ. V was clipped by 2 bases and J by 3 bases; unmatched bases: 8. MiXCR was used by TCRdb to re-call the PCR reads. The sample holds tens of thousands of clones, about a quarter seen once. This specimen comes from a study of metastatic and nonmetastatic thyroid tumors. Study as a whole: Across peripheral blood and tumor or nodule tissue samples taken from malignant and benign thyroid patients, the repertoires were compared with one another.

Patients had received no treatment of any kind before thyroid surgery. The source is a female donor with papillary thyroid cancer or a benign thyroid nodule (not recorded which). Some clones in this sample may be carry-over from other donors' samples. V gene TRBV5-1 combines with J gene TRBJ2-7; TRBD1 matches at 7 bases. Sequences were obtained from tumor tissue. CDR3 region: CASSFQGTALYEQYF. The CDR3, as DNA: TGCGCCAGCAGCTTCCAAGGGACAGCCCTCTACGAGCAGTACTTC.